This T cell receptor (beta chain) was sequenced in a study of PD-1 blockade in classical Hodgkin lymphoma. Following autologous stem cell transplantation, relapse occurred in every patient, and exposure to brentuximab vedotin varied. Patients showed best responses of complete response, partial response or progressive disease. Remarks on this clone: What it binds is not known.

Profiled with immunoSEQ multiplex PCR; TCRdb holds only in-frame clones, not every one. Among around 19,000 clones, more than 80% were seen once, and the ten largest hold about 12%. From germline, CDR1 is MNHEY and CDR2 SVGAGI. This CDR3 spans 13 amino acids. V dropped 5 bases and J dropped 7; count of bases not matched to a gene: 7. Study results and caveats: The CD4+ diversity rise by C4D1 was clearest in complete responders. Although disease activity or prior therapy may be involved, causes of the repertoire differences remain undefined.

The sequence came from a human donor with classical Hodgkin lymphoma. This chain uses TRBV6-5 with TRBJ1-1, with TRBD1 matching 7 bases. This sample comprised peripheral blood mononuclear cells (PBMCs), obtained before the second cycle of nivolumab. CDR3 protein: CASSAGQASEAFF. As DNA, the CDR3 is TGTGCCAGCAGTGCAGGACAGGCTAGTGAAGCTTTCTTT.